A single sample gave rise to the 27 T cell receptor beta chains below, sequenced in a study of OX40 agonist ivuxolimab in advanced cancers. The data were produced by immunoSEQ multiplex PCR, yet TCRdb's version contains in-frame clones alone and is incomplete. The sample holds tens of thousands of clones, 80% to 90% seen once. The sequenced sample was CD4+ or CD8+ T cells sorted from blood, obtained in a trial of the OX40 agonist ivuxolimab. The receptors originated from an adult with an advanced solid tumor such as melanoma, head and neck, liver or kidney cancer.

This clone has a handful of counts. The chain is built from TRBV7-9 and TRBJ1-1, with TRBD1 as a possible D gene (5 bases). Germline CDR1 reads SEHNR; CDR2 reads FQNEAQ (reference sequence). The CDR3 runs to 14 residues. The V end was cut by 1 base, the J end by 5 bases, with 11 bases between. DNA for the CDR3: TGTGCCAGCAGCTTAGGAGGGGCGCAGACTGAAGCTTTCTTT. Its translation is CASSLGGAQTEAFF.

This chain uses TRBV5-6 with TRBJ2-3; the match to TRBD1 covers 7 bases. This CDR3 is built from 14 residues. Germline CDR1 reads SGHDT; CDR2 reads YYEEEE. V gave up 0 bases and J gave up 3 bases; unmatched junction bases: 1. The CDR3 sequence is CASSLDRGTDTQYF. For the CDR3, the DNA is TGTGCCAGCAGCTTGGACAGGGGAACAGATACGCAGTATTTT.

The gene calls are TRBV6-6 and TRBJ1-2; TRBD1 matches 7 bases. The germline V gene has CDR1 MNHNY and CDR2 SVGAGI (reference sequence). This CDR3 has 15 amino acids. V dropped 2 bases and J dropped 6; count of bases not matched to a gene: 9. The CDR3 loop reads CASSYAQTGDDGYTF. In DNA, the CDR3 is TGTGCCAGCAGTTACGCCCAAACAGGGGATGATGGCTACACCTTC.

The rearrangement uses TRBV6-1 and TRBJ2-7; 7 nucleotides line up with TRBD1. This CDR3 spans 15 amino acids. CDR1 MNHNS and CDR2 SASEGT come from the germline V gene. The trim removed 5 bases at V and 1 base at J, leaving 8 bases unmatched. This CDR3 reads CASSPSGTASYEQYF. The CDR3 nucleotides are TGTGCCAGCAGTCCCTCCGGGACAGCATCCTACGAGCAGTACTTC.

This chain connects TRBV10-1 to TRBJ2-5; possibly TRBD1 or TRBD2 for D (5 bases each). The CDR3 runs to 13 residues. V was cut by 5 bases and J by 5 bases, with 12 bases left in between. Germline V lookup: CDR1 WNHNN, CDR2 SYGVQD (reference sequence). CDR3 amino acids: CASSRGVAETQYF. The CDR3 nucleotides read TGCGCCAGCAGTCGAGGGGTAGCGGAGACCCAGTACTTC.

The V call is TRBV27, the J call TRBJ1-2; the match to TRBD1 covers 9 bases. The CDR3 is 15 amino acids. Germline lookup yields CDR1 MNHEY and CDR2 SMNVEV (reference sequence). The trim removed 10 bases at V and 4 bases at J, leaving 13 bases unmatched. The CDR3 loop is CATFLSGTGTYGYTF. The CDR3 DNA reads TGTGCCACCTTTCTATCCGGGACAGGGACCTATGGCTACACCTTC.

This chain joins TRBV19 and TRBJ2-7, with D perhaps assigned TRBD1 or TRBD2 (5 bases each). The CDR3 has 14 amino acids. The V and J ends lost 5 bases and 3 bases respectively, with 14 bases between them. Per the germline V gene, CDR1 is LNHDA and CDR2 is SQIVND (reference sequence). CDR3 DNA: TGTGCCAGTAGTCCCGGGACGGTTTTCTACGAGCAGTACTTC. This sequence encodes CASSPGTVFYEQYF.

This CDR3 is CASSHEDGARQFF. DNA for the CDR3: TGCGCCAGCAGCCATGAGGACGGTGCTCGGCAGTTCTTC. The chain employs TRBV4-1 and TRBJ2-1; D is ambiguous. V shed 3 bases and J shed 12 bases, with 15 bases lying between them. The CDR3 is made up of 13 amino acids. CDR1 is MGHRA and CDR2 is YSYEKL in the germline V gene.

In its sample, this clone was seen a few times. This rearrangement joins TRBV7-9 to TRBJ1-1; D is unresolved. Germline V gene lookup returns CDR1 SEHNR and CDR2 FQNEAQ (reference sequence). V was trimmed by 4 bases and J by 1 base, leaving 7 bases between them. The CDR3 runs to 13 residues. The CDR3 bases are TGTGCCAGCAGCTCGGACTGGAACACTGAAGCTTTCTTT. This sequence encodes CASSSDWNTEAFF.

The V gene is TRBV28, the J gene TRBJ2-1; 7 nucleotides line up with TRBD2. CDR3 length: 12 amino acids. Germline V lookup: CDR1 MDHEN, CDR2 SYDVKM. The J segment lost 8 bases and the V segment lost 8 bases, leaving 6 bases of the junction unmatched. The CDR3 DNA sequence: TGTGCCAGCCGGGGGGAGATGGATGAGCAGTTCTTC. It specifies CASRGEMDEQFF.

The gene calls are TRBV7-2 and TRBJ2-3, with D possibly being TRBD2 (5 bases). V was trimmed by 0 bases and J by 5 bases, leaving 18 bases between them. The CDR3 contains 17 residues. Germline V CDR1 and CDR2: SGHTA, FQGNSA. CDR3 in amino acids: CASSLARVGVEGDTQYF. CDR3 DNA: TGTGCCAGCAGCTTAGCGCGGGTCGGGGTTGAGGGAGATACGCAGTATTTT.

This chain links TRBV5-1 with TRBJ1-1, with a possible D match to TRBD1 (5 bases). Trimming stripped 7 bases from V and 0 bases from J, with 22 bases between. In germline, CDR1 is SGHRS, CDR2 YFSETQ. This CDR3 region has 17 residues. This CDR3 reads CASANQVLRGVNTEAFF. DNA for the CDR3: TGCGCCAGCGCTAACCAGGTCTTACGAGGGGTGAACACTGAAGCTTTCTTT.

This chain links TRBV9 with TRBJ2-4, with D perhaps TRBD2 (6 bases). CDR1 SGDLS and CDR2 YYNGEE come from the germline V gene. The CDR3 is 14 residues long. The germline V and J ends were trimmed by 0 bases and 7 bases, with 11 bases remaining between them. CDR3 nucleotide sequence: TGTGCCAGCAGCGTAGAGTCTGGAGGGAACATTCAGTACTTC. It translates to CASSVESGGNIQYF. Supplemented by reference TRBV9 and TRBJ2-4, the full variable domain reads DSGVTQTPKHLITATGQRVTLRCSPRSGDLSVYWYQQSLDQGLQFLIQYYNGEERAKGNILERFSAQQFPDLHSELNLSSLELGDSALYFCASSVESGGNIQYFGAGTRLSVL.

This chain links TRBV18 with TRBJ1-1; TRBD1 matches at 8 bases. J was trimmed by 4 bases and V by 1 base; bases with no gene match: 5. CDR3 length equals 15 residues. Germline assignment: CDR1 KGHSH and CDR2 LQKENI. The DNA for the CDR3 is TGTGCCAGCTCACCACGGGCAGGGGGCGTCACTGAAGCTTTCTTT. Its protein is CASSPRAGGVTEAFF. Full variable domain (missing parts from reference TRBV18 and TRBJ1-1): NAGVMQNPRHLVRRRGQEARLRCSPMKGHSHVYWYRQLPEEGLKFMVYLQKENIIDESGMPKERFSAEFPKEGPSILRIQQVVRGDSAAYFCASSPRAGGVTEAFFGQGTRLTVV.

This chain connects TRBV18 to TRBJ1-6; D remains unclear. Germline V gene lookup returns CDR1 KGHSH and CDR2 LQKENI. The V end lost 2 bases, the J end lost 10 bases, and 9 bases lay between the germline ends. CDR3 length: 13 residues. CDR3 in amino acids: CASSPSGRSPLHF. CDR3 nucleotide sequence: TGTGCCAGCTCACCAAGTGGCCGGTCACCCCTCCACTTT.

In its sample, this clone was seen a few times. V usage is TRBV6-5 and J usage is TRBJ1-6; D unresolved. Deletions cut 5 bases from V and 3 bases from J, with 11 bases between. The germline V gene has CDR1 MNHEY and CDR2 SVGAGI. The CDR3 contains 15 residues. The CDR3 reads CASSRVQSYNSPLHF. CDR3 in DNA: TGTGCCAGCAGTAGGGTCCAGAGCTATAATTCACCCCTCCACTTT.

The chain links TRBV7-2 to TRBJ2-7; 9 bases agree with TRBD1. Trimming at V came to 5 bases and at J to 3 bases, leaving 14 bases not matched to a gene. There are 17 residues in the CDR3. CDR1 and CDR2 (germline): SGHTA, FQGNSA. The CDR3 reads CASSTRSPGQGNYEQYF. DNA for the CDR3: TGTGCCAGCAGCACAAGATCGCCGGGACAGGGAAACTACGAGCAGTACTTC.

The chain has TRBV5-6 and TRBJ1-1; the match to TRBD1 covers 8 bases. CDR3 length: 14 residues. The ends lost 3 bases at V and 0 bases at J; junction bases unmatched: 1. Germline CDR1 is SGHDT and CDR2 is YYEEEE. CDR3 protein: CASSYRGLNTEAFF. The CDR3, as DNA: TGTGCCAGCAGCTACAGGGGGTTGAACACTGAAGCTTTCTTT.

The chain couples TRBV30 to TRBJ2-7; 11 bases are shared with TRBD1. Germline CDR1 GTSNPN, CDR2 SVGIG (reference sequence). The CDR3 runs 18 residues. Losses at the gene ends were 3 bases for V and 0 bases for J; bases not matched to a gene: 13. Here the CDR3 DNA reads TGTGCCTGGAGGAGATGGACAGGGGGCCTAGCGGACTCCTACGAGCAGTACTTC. Amino acid sequence: CAWRRWTGGLADSYEQYF.

This chain connects TRBV15 to TRBJ2-1; possibly TRBD1 for D (5 bases). CDR1 is LNHNV and CDR2 is YYDKDF in the germline V gene (reference sequence). V was shortened by 1 base and J by 7 bases, with 8 bases between the two germline ends. The CDR3 has 13 residues. CDR3 in DNA: TGTGCCACCAGCAGAGGACAGAGGAATGAGCAGTTCTTC. Translation gives CATSRGQRNEQFF.

This rearrangement joins TRBV21-1 to TRBJ2-2; TRBD2 reflects the table's D call only, with no check against the DNA. TRBV21-1 represents a pseudogene. The CDR3 consists of 17 residues. DNA of the CDR3: TGTGCCAGCAAGACCCTCGGGGGGCCGATTAACACCGGGGAGCTGTTTTTT. Translating it yields CASKTLGGPINTGELFF.

This clone has a handful of counts. The V gene is TRBV2, the J gene TRBJ2-7, with D hard to call. From germline, CDR1 is SNHLY and CDR2 FYNNEI. V dropped 5 bases and J dropped 3 bases, with 8 bases sitting between them. The CDR3 totals 12 residues. The CDR3, as DNA: TGTGCCAGCAGTCGAAATTACTACGAGCAGTACTTC. Translation gives CASSRNYYEQYF.

The CDR3: CASKEYSNQPQHF. The CDR3 coding sequence is TGTGCCAGCAAGGAATATAGCAATCAGCCCCAGCATTTT. This chain uses TRBV6-1 with TRBJ1-5; no definite D call. CDR3 length: 13 amino acids. V dropped 7 bases and J dropped 0 bases, with 7 bases sitting between them. Germline lookup yields CDR1 MNHNS and CDR2 SASEGT.

The chain combines TRBV6-1 with TRBJ2-3; D might be TRBD1 or TRBD2, each matching 7 bases. Germline CDR1 MNHNS, CDR2 SASEGT. The CDR3 has 15 residues. Trimming removed 10 bases at V and 4 bases at J, with 21 bases between. The CDR3 loop reads CATGGAGKDADTQYF. For the CDR3, the DNA is TGTGCCACAGGGGGGGCGGGAAAAGACGCAGATACGCAGTATTTT.

The genes are TRBV5-1 and TRBJ2-1, with 10 bases matching TRBD2. Trimming cost V 0 bases and J 9 bases; bases outside gene matches: 6. The CDR3 length is 15 residues. The germline gives CDR1 SGHRS, CDR2 YFSETQ. This chain's CDR3 is CASSLASSGSGEQFF. CDR3 coding DNA: TGCGCCAGCAGCTTGGCCTCTAGCGGGAGCGGTGAGCAGTTCTTC.

The chain couples TRBV7-2 to TRBJ2-7, with D unclear. With 6 bases removed from V and 4 bases from J, the gap between germline ends came to 7 bases. This CDR3 has 11 amino acids. Germline V lookup: CDR1 SGHTA, CDR2 FQGNSA. For the CDR3, the DNA is TGTGCCAGCAGGCAGGTATACGAGCAGTACTTC. Translating gives CASRQVYEQYF.

The CDR3 DNA reads TGTGCCAGCAGTGAATGGAGCGGGTTTAGCACAGATACGCAGTATTTT. As protein: CASSEWSGFSTDTQYF. The chain employs TRBV25-1 and TRBJ2-3, with D maybe TRBD2 (6 bases). The CDR3 has 16 amino acids. V lost 1 base and J 0 bases, leaving 11 bases between the germline ends. The germline gives CDR1 MGHDK, CDR2 SYGVNS. Looking up the rest from reference TRBV25-1 and TRBJ2-3 gives the full variable domain: EADIYQTPRYLVIGTGKKITLECSQTMGHDKMYWYQQDPGMELHLIHYSYGVNSTEKGDLSSESTVSRIRTEHFPLTLESARPSHTSQYLCASSEWSGFSTDTQYFGPGTRLTVL.